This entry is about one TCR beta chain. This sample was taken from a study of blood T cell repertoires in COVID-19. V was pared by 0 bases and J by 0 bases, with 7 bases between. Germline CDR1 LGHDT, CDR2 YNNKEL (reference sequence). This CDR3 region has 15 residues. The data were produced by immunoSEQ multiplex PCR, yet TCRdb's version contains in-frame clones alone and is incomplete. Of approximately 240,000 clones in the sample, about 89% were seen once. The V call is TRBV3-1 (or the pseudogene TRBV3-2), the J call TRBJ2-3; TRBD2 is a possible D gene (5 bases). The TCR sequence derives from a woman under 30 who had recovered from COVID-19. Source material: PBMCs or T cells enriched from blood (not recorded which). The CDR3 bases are TGTGCCAGCAGCCAAGATCTAGCTAGCACAGATACGCAGTATTTT. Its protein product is CASSQDLASTDTQYF.